What follows are 17 T cell receptor beta chains derived from one specimen sequenced in a study of regulatory T cells in long-lasting Graves disease. Building of the TCR beta libraries involved iRepertoire HTBI primers and Arm-PCR of CDR3 regions. TCRdb fed the multiplex PCR reads into MiXCR, producing one record per CDR3 protein. Here the sample spans about 530,000 distinct CDR3 sequences, 15% to 20% being singletons. Stated time point: newly diagnosed GD, antithyroid drugs for less than 3 months. From PBMCs, RNA was extracted and then used to make the TCR library. The sample was also reused in another study, on T cells in Graves' hyperthyroidism and ophthalmopathy.

This sample comprised peripheral blood mononuclear cells (PBMCs), obtained at new diagnosis, from a patient treated with antithyroid drugs. Every receptor here comes from a woman aged 40 to 65 with Graves disease.

The sample holds many counts of this clonotype. The chain combines TRBV7-8 with TRBJ1-1; D gene ambiguous. Germline V gene data show CDR1 as SGHVS and CDR2 as FQNEAQ. V lost 4 bases and J lost 0, with 12 bases in between. The CDR3 covers 15 residues. The CDR3 region has the DNA TGTGCCAGCAGCTCCAGACGGTTAATGAACACTGAAGCTTTCTTT. This gives the protein CASSSRRLMNTEAFF.

This clonotype was found a few times. The genes are TRBV9 and TRBJ2-1; D possibly corresponds to TRBD2 (5 bases). The V end lost 0 bases, the J end lost 8 bases, and 15 bases lay between the germline ends. The germline V gene encodes CDR1 SGDLS and CDR2 YYNGEE. This CDR3 is built from 15 residues. The DNA for the CDR3 is TGTGCCAGCAGCGTAGGAGGATTCGAGGGCCATGAGCAGTTCTTC. As protein: CASSVGGFEGHEQFF.

V and J are TRBV3-1 and TRBJ2-5, with 12 bases fitting TRBD2. Germline CDR1 is LGHDT and CDR2 is YNNKEL (reference sequence). J lost 4 bases, V lost 2 bases, and 2 bases had no gene match. This CDR3 is 15 amino acids long. DNA of the CDR3: TGTGCCAGCAGCCAACTAGCGGGGGGGCTAGAGACCCAGTACTTC. The encoded protein is CASSQLAGGLETQYF.

The J gene is TRBJ2-4, the V gene TRBV6-2 or TRBV6-3; either TRBD1 or TRBD2 may fit D (6 bases each). CDR1 is MNHEY and CDR2 is SVGEGT in the germline V gene. Trimming removed 6 bases at V and 8 bases at J, with 17 bases between. The CDR3 contains 14 residues. CDR3 sequence (DNA): TGTGCCAGCAGCTCAGGAGGGAAGGGGGACATTCAGTACTTC. Its protein product is CASSSGGKGDIQYF.

This clonotype was seen more than once but under ten times. Relative to the germline gene, one junction end is altered; a read error may explain this. The J gene is TRBJ1-1, the V gene TRBV6-5, with no clear D. The germline V gene encodes CDR1 MNHEY and CDR2 SVGAGI. The CDR3 contains 13 residues. CDR3 protein: CASRYSRGTEAFF. In DNA form, the CDR3 reads TGTGCCAGCAGATACTCCCGAGGGACTGAAGCTTTCTTT.

CDR3 nucleotides: TGTGCCAGCAAGACGCCCAATGAAAAACTGTTTTTT. Residues: CASKTPNEKLFF. This chain links TRBV2 with TRBJ1-4; D not resolved. The CDR3 contains 12 residues. The V gene's germline CDR1 is SNHLY and CDR2 FYNNEI. The germline V and J ends were trimmed by 7 bases and 5 bases, with 8 bases remaining between them.

The J gene is TRBJ1-6, the V gene TRBV19; maybe TRBD1 (6 bases). This CDR3 contains 16 residues. The germline V gene has CDR1 LNHDA and CDR2 SQIVND (reference sequence). V was shortened by 1 base and J by 7 bases, with 14 bases between the two germline ends. The CDR3 DNA reads as TGTGCCAGTAGTATAGGGGAGGGGGTTAGGAATTCACCCCTCCACTTT. Translated, it gives CASSIGEGVRNSPLHF.

This clonotype showed up many times. Here the CDR3 reads CASSSDYARGNEQFF. CDR3 coding DNA: TGTGCCAGCAGTTCAGACTACGCCAGGGGCAATGAGCAGTTCTTC. The chain joins TRBV12-3 or TRBV12-4 to TRBJ2-1, with D possibly matching TRBD1 (6 bases). Between the trimmed V and J ends, which lost 4 bases and 6 bases, there was a span of 16 bases. The CDR3 extends over 15 amino acids.

The chain is built from TRBV3-1 and TRBJ2-6; tentative D call: TRBD1 (6 bases). The V end was cut by 4 bases, the J end by 0 bases, with 22 bases between. This CDR3 is 20 amino acids long. Germline V gene data show CDR1 as LGHDT and CDR2 as YNNKEL (reference sequence). CDR3 sequence: CASSPTIRGTEHSGANVLTF. In DNA, the CDR3 is TGTGCCAGCAGCCCCACTATTAGGGGGACCGAACACTCTGGGGCCAACGTCCTGACTTTC.

This clonotype came up many times. V is TRBV18 and J is TRBJ2-7; D remains unclear. Germline V gives CDR1 KGHSH, CDR2 LQKENI. Trimming removed 3 bases from V and 2 bases from J, with 14 bases in between. The CDR3 has 15 amino acids. CDR3 sequence (DNA): TGTGCCAGCTCACCGACGAAGGGAAGTCCCTACGAGCAGTACTTC. It yields the protein CASSPTKGSPYEQYF.

This clonotype was counted ten times or more. V is TRBV11-2 and J is TRBJ2-1; 8 nucleotides agree with TRBD2. Germline V CDR1 and CDR2: SGHAT, FQNNGV. J was trimmed by 6 bases and V by 6 bases; bases with no gene match: 7. The CDR3 length is 14 residues. The CDR3 is CASRTGGRSNEQFF. The CDR3, as DNA: TGTGCCAGCAGGACGGGGGGGCGGAGCAATGAGCAGTTCTTC.

This clonotype occurred many times. The rearrangement links TRBV5-1 to TRBJ2-3; 8 bases align to TRBD2. V lost 0 bases and J lost 6; bases outside the gene matches: 9. The CDR3 extends over 16 amino acids. From germline, CDR1 is SGHRS and CDR2 YFSETQ. This CDR3 is CASSLAGGAAADTQYF. CDR3 nucleotide sequence: TGCGCCAGCAGCTTGGCGGGGGGGGCGGCGGCGGATACGCAGTATTTT. Full variable domain (missing parts from reference TRBV5-1 and TRBJ2-3): KAGVTQTPRYLIKTRGQQVTLSCSPISGHRSVSWYQQTPGQGLQFLFEYFSETQRNKGNFPGRFSGRQFSNSRSEMNVSTLELGDSALYLCASSLAGGAAADTQYFGPGTRLTVL.

This clonotype was seen ten or more times. The chain carries TRBV11-2 and TRBJ1-2; 7 nucleotides agree with TRBD1. The J segment lost 1 base and the V segment lost 5 bases, leaving 10 bases of the junction unmatched. The germline CDR1 and CDR2 sequences are SGHAT and FQNNGV. The CDR3 spans 16 residues. In DNA, the CDR3 is TGTGCCAGCAGCCCTCGTAGGGACAGCTTTAACTATGGCTACACCTTC. Protein sequence: CASSPRRDSFNYGYTF.

Many counts were recorded for this clonotype. The chain has TRBV27 and TRBJ2-3, with TRBD2 matching over 8 bases. The CDR3 length is 18 residues. Trimming at V came to 2 bases and at J to 2 bases, leaving 12 bases not matched to a gene. Germline V CDR1 and CDR2: MNHEY, SMNVEV (reference sequence). The CDR3 region has the DNA TGTGCCAGCAGTTTAGCGGGGGGCCATAGGGCGTACACAGATACGCAGTATTTT. This sequence encodes CASSLAGGHRAYTDTQYF.

This clonotype came up many times. The rearrangement links TRBV12-3 or TRBV12-4 to TRBJ2-7; D is unresolved. The ends were cut back, 6 bases at V and 0 bases at J, with 3 bases in the middle. The CDR3 is 11 residues long. For the CDR3, the DNA is TGTGCCAGCAGCCACTCCTACGAGCAGTACTTC. Residues: CASSHSYEQYF.

CDR3 DNA sequence: TGTGCCAGCAGCCAATCAGAACTAGCGGGTACGCAGTATTTT. This sequence encodes CASSQSELAGTQYF. This chain joins TRBV3-1 and TRBJ2-3, with TRBD2 matching 9 bases. Germline loops: CDR1 LGHDT, CDR2 YNNKEL (reference sequence). With 2 bases clipped from V and 8 bases from J, the junction kept 5 bases outside the gene matches. The CDR3 length is 14 residues.

This clonotype was seen many times. The chain couples TRBV27 to TRBJ1-5, with D unresolved. The CDR3 is 17 amino acids. Trimming took off 6 bases at V and 0 bases at J, with 18 bases between the two ends. Germline loops: CDR1 MNHEY, CDR2 SMNVEV (reference sequence). CDR3 DNA: TGTGCCAGCAGGTCCTTAAGCACCTTCTATAGCAATCAGCCCCAGCATTTT. It specifies CASRSLSTFYSNQPQHF.